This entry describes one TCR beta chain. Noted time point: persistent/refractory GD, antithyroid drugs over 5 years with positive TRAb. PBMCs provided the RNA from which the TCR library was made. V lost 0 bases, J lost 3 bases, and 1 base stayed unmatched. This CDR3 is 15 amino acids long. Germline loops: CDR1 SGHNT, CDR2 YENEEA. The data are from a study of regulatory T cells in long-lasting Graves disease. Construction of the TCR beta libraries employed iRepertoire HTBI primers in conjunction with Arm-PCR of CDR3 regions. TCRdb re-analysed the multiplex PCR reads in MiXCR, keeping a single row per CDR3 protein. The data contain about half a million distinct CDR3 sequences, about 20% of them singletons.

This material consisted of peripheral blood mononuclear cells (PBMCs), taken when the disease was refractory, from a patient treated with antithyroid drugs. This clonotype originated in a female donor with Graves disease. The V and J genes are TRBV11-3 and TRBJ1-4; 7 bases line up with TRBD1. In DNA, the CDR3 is TGTGCCAGCAGCTTAGAGGGACAGTCTAATGAAAAACTGTTTTTT. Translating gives CASSLEGQSNEKLFF. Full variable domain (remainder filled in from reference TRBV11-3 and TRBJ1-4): EAGVVQSPRYKIIEKKQPVAFWCNPISGHNTLYWYLQNLGQGPELLIRYENEEAVDDSQLPKDRFSAERLKGVDSTLKIQPAELGDSAVYLCASSLEGQSNEKLFFGSGTQLSVL.